This T cell receptor beta chain appears in the sequencing data of a study of shared clonotypes between healthy human individuals. Study findings and constraints: Non-shared clonotypes were found to have lower generation probabilities than the clonotypes that were shared by all four of the sorted-subset donors. The naive CD4 repertoires of a few donors were compared, and approximately 5% of clonotypes were shared.

Caucasian adults living in Nashville, Tennessee, provided all samples. Deep-level settings were used for running the assay. Clones were sequenced by immunoSEQ multiplex PCR, and TCRdb holds only the in-frame ones, with some missing. Of around 2.5 million clones in the sample, more than 85% are singletons; the top ten hold about 0.38%. A note on this clone: Its antigen is undetermined.

Trimming took off 7 bases at V and 7 bases at J, with 18 bases between the two ends. The V gene's germline CDR1 is SGDLS and CDR2 YYNGEE. This CDR3 region has 14 residues. The sequence was collected from a man aged 18 to 30 in good health. Some clones in this sample may be carry-over from other donors' samples. This chain uses TRBV9 with TRBJ2-1; the D call may be TRBD1 or TRBD2 (6 bases each). The sample was naive CD4+ T cells from PBMCs. Subset of the sample: CD45RA+ positively selected. CDR3 sequence: CASGRGALWNEQFF. In nucleotides, the CDR3 is TGTGCCAGCGGAAGGGGGGCTCTCTGGAATGAGCAGTTCTTC.